The 22 T cell receptor beta chains presented below share a single source sample, sequenced in a study of blood T cells in healthy people across ages. Next came a second PCR, run for roughly 6 to 11 cycles, which used a sample-barcoded 5' primer along with a J-beta primer mix. TCRdb ran MiXCR on the 5' RACE reads and lists one entry per CDR3 protein. Of 850,000 to 1,000,000 distinct CDR3 sequences listed, roughly half are singletons. The sequencing sample was made of blood. The receptors were gathered from an older woman in good health.

The V gene is TRBV15, the J gene TRBJ2-7; 7 nucleotides match TRBD1. CDR3 length: 15 amino acids. J lost 3 bases, V lost 3 bases, and 8 bases had no gene match. Germline V gene data show CDR1 as LNHNV and CDR2 as YYDKDF (reference sequence). DNA for the CDR3: TGTGCCACCAGCAGGCTGGACCGGGACAGCTACGAGCAGTACTTC. Its translation is CATSRLDRDSYEQYF. Together with reference TRBV15 and TRBJ2-7, the CDR3 gives the full variable domain: DAMVIQNPRYQVTQFGKPVTLSCSQTLNHNVMYWYQQKSSQAPKLLFHYYDKDFNNEADTPDNFQSRRPNTSFCFLDIRSPGLGDTAMYLCATSRLDRDSYEQYFGPGTRLTVT.

A single count supports this clonotype. One junction end does not reproduce the germline sequence, and a read error may be involved. The chain combines TRBV7-2 with TRBJ2-1; 8 nucleotides agree with TRBD1. The germline CDR1 and CDR2 sequences are SGHTA and FQGNSA. The CDR3 is made up of 15 amino acids. As DNA, the CDR3 is TGTGCCAGCAGCCAGGACAGGGCCCGCTACAATAAGCAGTTCTTC. Its translation is CASSQDRARYNKQFF.

This rearrangement joins TRBV27 to TRBJ2-4; D gene ambiguous. The assigned J gene may be wrong: the sequence end matches TRBJ2-7 better. The germline V gene encodes CDR1 MNHEY and CDR2 SMNVEV (reference sequence). The CDR3 is made up of 14 amino acids. DNA of the CDR3: TGTGCCAGCAGTCCGAGACCCGTTTTGGACGAGCAGTACTTC. This translates into CASSPRPVLDEQYF.

This clonotype was seen once. This rearrangement joins TRBV20-1 to TRBJ2-3; TRBD2 agrees at 8 bases. The germline gives CDR1 DFQATT, CDR2 SNEGSKA (reference sequence). This CDR3 is 13 amino acids long. V shed 6 bases and J 7 bases; nucleotides not matched to a gene: 9. The CDR3 nucleotides read TGCAGTGCCGTTGGCGGGGGGATCAATACGCAGTATTTT. The encoded protein is CSAVGGGINTQYF.

In its sample, this clonotype was seen a few times. The chain links TRBV6-5 to TRBJ1-3; 7 bases align to TRBD1. Germline CDR1 is MNHEY and CDR2 is SVGAGI. This CDR3 contains 16 residues. J lost 1 base, V lost 6 bases, and 9 bases had no gene match. CDR3 protein: CASSYGPRGSGNTIYF. Here the CDR3 DNA reads TGTGCCAGCAGCTACGGCCCCAGGGGGTCTGGAAACACCATATATTTT.

The chain uses TRBV11-2 and TRBJ2-7, with 8 bases matching TRBD1. V was clipped by 4 bases and J by 2 bases; unmatched bases: 7. Germline assignment: CDR1 SGHAT and CDR2 FQNNGV. This CDR3 contains 15 residues. CDR3: CASSSRDRSTYEQYF. DNA of the CDR3: TGTGCCAGCAGCTCCCGGGACAGGTCAACCTACGAGCAGTACTTC.

This chain joins TRBV12-3 or TRBV12-4 and TRBJ2-7, with 7 bases fitting TRBD2. The junction had 8 bases not matched to a gene; V was cut back by 5 bases and J by 1 base. This CDR3 is built from 15 residues. The chain's CDR3 is CASSLGEGGSYEQYF. CDR3 DNA: TGTGCCAGCAGTCTCGGGGAGGGTGGTTCCTACGAGCAGTACTTC.

CDR3 sequence: CASSKGTSGSPYEQYF. CDR3 nucleotide sequence: TGTGCCAGCTCCAAGGGGACTAGCGGGAGTCCCTACGAGCAGTACTTC. The V call is TRBV7-9, the J call TRBJ2-7, with 14 bases lining up with TRBD2. Germline CDR1 reads SEHNR; CDR2 reads FQNEAQ (reference sequence). Trimming cost V 8 bases and J 2 bases; bases outside gene matches: 8. The CDR3 consists of 16 residues.

The chain links TRBV27 to TRBJ1-1; 7 bases match TRBD1. Germline CDR1 and CDR2: MNHEY and SMNVEV (reference sequence). V trimming: 6 bases; J trimming: 3 bases; junction bases outside the gene matches: 4. The CDR3 runs to 13 residues. The CDR3 protein is CASSQGGYTEAFF. The CDR3 DNA reads as TGTGCCAGCAGCCAGGGGGGGTACACTGAAGCTTTCTTT.

The J gene is TRBJ1-6, the V gene TRBV27; D gene uncertain. The CDR3 spans 12 residues. Germline lookup yields CDR1 MNHEY and CDR2 SMNVEV (reference sequence). Between the trimmed V and J ends, which lost 6 bases and 7 bases, there was a span of 7 bases. The CDR3 DNA follows: TGTGCCAGCAGGGATGTAAATTCACCCCTCCACTTT. This sequence encodes CASRDVNSPLHF.

This sequence joins TRBV7-9 and TRBJ2-4, with D unresolved. V was shortened by 2 bases and J by 1 base, with 6 bases between the two germline ends. The germline CDR1 and CDR2 sequences are SEHNR and FQNEAQ (reference sequence). CDR3 length equals 14 residues. CDR3 loop: CASSLSYAKNIQYF. The CDR3 DNA follows: TGTGCCAGCAGCTTAAGTTATGCCAAAAACATTCAGTACTTC.

The V gene is TRBV11-2, the J gene TRBJ1-4; 7 nucleotides agree with TRBD1. Per the germline V gene, CDR1 is SGHAT and CDR2 is FQNNGV. This CDR3 spans 15 amino acids. V shed 5 bases and J 8 bases; nucleotides not matched to a gene: 11. CDR3 DNA: TGTGCCAGCAGCGCCAGACAGGGTAATGCCGAAAAACTGTTTTTT. Translated: CASSARQGNAEKLFF.

The chain combines TRBV2 with TRBJ2-1; 11 nucleotides agree with TRBD2. Germline CDR1 reads SNHLY; CDR2 reads FYNNEI. V lost 4 bases, J lost 10 bases, and 6 bases stayed unmatched. This CDR3 is built from 14 residues. The CDR3: CASSGTSGSGEQFF. CDR3 DNA: TGTGCCAGCAGTGGGACTAGCGGGTCGGGGGAGCAGTTCTTC.

This sequence joins TRBV7-6 and TRBJ2-7; D could derive from TRBD1 or TRBD2 (5 bases each). The CDR3 is 14 residues long. V was pared by 2 bases and J by 2 bases, with 10 bases between. From germline, CDR1 is SGHVS and CDR2 FNYEAQ. The chain's CDR3 is CASSLRDGAYEQYF. The CDR3 nucleotides are TGTGCCAGCAGCTTAAGGGACGGAGCCTACGAGCAGTACTTC.

V is TRBV10-3 and J is TRBJ1-1, with a weak D call TRBD1 (5 bases). The V end was cut by 3 bases, the J end by 5 bases, with 13 bases between. CDR3 size: 14 residues. Germline loops: CDR1 ENHRY, CDR2 SYGVKD. The CDR3 DNA sequence: TGTGCCATCAGTGATCCAGGCTGGGGGACTGAAGCTTTCTTT. It yields the protein CAISDPGWGTEAFF.

This clonotype appeared a few times. This chain uses TRBV4-1 with TRBJ2-3, with unresolved D. From germline, CDR1 is MGHRA and CDR2 YSYEKL. This CDR3 has 15 amino acids. V lost 2 bases and J lost 2, with 11 bases in between. The CDR3 DNA reads TGCGCCAGCAGCCAAATCCAACTTTCCACAGATACGCAGTATTTT. Amino acid sequence: CASSQIQLSTDTQYF.

This clonotype was counted a few times. This sequence joins TRBV12-3 or TRBV12-4 and TRBJ1-1; 9 bases are a match to TRBD1. V lost 5 bases and J lost 3; bases outside the gene matches: 4. CDR3 length: 14 residues. The CDR3 DNA reads as TGTGCCAGCAGTAAACAGGGGGCTCACACTGAAGCTTTCTTT. Its protein product is CASSKQGAHTEAFF.

This clonotype has just a few counts. The chain carries TRBV18 and TRBJ1-1; 7 bases fit TRBD1. Looked up from germline, CDR1 is KGHSH and CDR2 is LQKENI. Germline trimming cut 9 bases from V and 6 bases from J; bases unmatched to any gene: 10. The CDR3 contains 13 residues. The DNA of the CDR3 is TGTGCCAGTTCAGGGGGGACGGGGGCTGAAGCTTTCTTT. Encoded protein: CASSGGTGAEAFF.

The V call is TRBV5-1, the J call TRBJ2-1; D not certain. Trimming left V 6 bases short and J 7 bases short, with 14 bases between. The length of the CDR3 is 13 residues. Per the germline V gene, CDR1 is SGHRS and CDR2 is YFSETQ. The CDR3 nucleotides read TGCGCCAGCAATCCCTCTTGGGGAAATGAGCAGTTCTTC. Translated: CASNPSWGNEQFF.

The table lists this clonotype with a few counts. The rearrangement joins TRBV6-5 to TRBJ2-3, with TRBD1 as a possible D gene (5 bases). Germline values: CDR1 MNHEY, CDR2 SVGAGI. Trimming removed 0 bases at V and 0 bases at J, with 13 bases between. The CDR3 extends over 17 amino acids. The CDR3: CASSYSPGQVSTDTQYF. For the CDR3, the DNA is TGTGCCAGCAGTTACTCTCCAGGGCAAGTAAGCACAGATACGCAGTATTTT.

The chain carries TRBV4-1 and TRBJ2-1, with D unclear. Trimming pared 1 base from V and 5 bases from J, leaving 6 bases between. CDR1 and CDR2 from the germline V gene are MGHRA and YSYEKL. CDR3 length: 13 residues. CDR3 in amino acids: CASSQGRDNEQFF. Here the CDR3 DNA reads TGCGCCAGCAGCCAAGGTAGGGACAATGAGCAGTTCTTC.

This clonotype turned up a few times. The genes are TRBV29-1 and TRBJ2-7; D may be TRBD2 (6 bases). Trimming removed 4 bases at V and 4 bases at J, with 20 bases between. CDR1 SQVTM and CDR2 ANQGSEA come from the germline V gene. This CDR3 is 15 amino acids long. CDR3 nucleotide sequence: TGCAGCGTTGTGGGGGGTTCGACAACCAGTTACGAGCAGTACTTC. As protein: CSVVGGSTTSYEQYF.